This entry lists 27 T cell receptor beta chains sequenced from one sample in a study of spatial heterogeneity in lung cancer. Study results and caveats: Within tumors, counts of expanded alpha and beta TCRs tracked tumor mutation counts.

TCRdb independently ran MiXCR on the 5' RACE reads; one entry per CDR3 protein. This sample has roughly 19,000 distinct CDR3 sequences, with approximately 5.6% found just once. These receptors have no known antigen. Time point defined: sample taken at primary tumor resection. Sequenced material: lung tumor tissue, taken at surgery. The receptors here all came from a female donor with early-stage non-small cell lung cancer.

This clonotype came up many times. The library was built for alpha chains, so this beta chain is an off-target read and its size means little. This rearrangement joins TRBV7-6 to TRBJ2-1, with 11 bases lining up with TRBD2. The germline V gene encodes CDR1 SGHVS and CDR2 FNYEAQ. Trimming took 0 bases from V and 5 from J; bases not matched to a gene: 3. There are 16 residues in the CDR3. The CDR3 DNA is TGTGCCAGCAGCTTAGCGACTAGCGGGAACCACAATGAGCAGTTCTTC. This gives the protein CASSLATSGNHNEQFF.

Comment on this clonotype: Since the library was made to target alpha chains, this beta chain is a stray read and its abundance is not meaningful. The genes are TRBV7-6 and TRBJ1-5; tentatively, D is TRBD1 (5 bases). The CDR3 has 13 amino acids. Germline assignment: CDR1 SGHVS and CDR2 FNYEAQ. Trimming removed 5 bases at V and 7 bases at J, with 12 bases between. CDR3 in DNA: TGTGCCAGCAGCCAGGGCTGGGGACAGCCCCAGCATTTT. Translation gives CASSQGWGQPQHF.

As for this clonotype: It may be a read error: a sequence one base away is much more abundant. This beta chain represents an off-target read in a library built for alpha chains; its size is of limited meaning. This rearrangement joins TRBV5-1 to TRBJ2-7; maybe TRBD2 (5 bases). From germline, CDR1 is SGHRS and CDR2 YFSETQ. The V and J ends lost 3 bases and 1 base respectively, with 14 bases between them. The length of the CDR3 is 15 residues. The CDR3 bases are TGCGCCAGCAGCTCCCCCTCCCGGGAATCCTACGAGCAGTACTTC. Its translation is CASSSPSRESYEQYF.

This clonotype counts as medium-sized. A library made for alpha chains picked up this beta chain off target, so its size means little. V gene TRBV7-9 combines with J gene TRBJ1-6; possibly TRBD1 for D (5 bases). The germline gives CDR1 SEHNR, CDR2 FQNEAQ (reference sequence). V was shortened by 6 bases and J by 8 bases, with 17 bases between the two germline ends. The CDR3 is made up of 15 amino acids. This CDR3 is CASSLRRGADSPLHF. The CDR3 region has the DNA TGTGCCAGCAGTCTCCGGAGGGGCGCGGATTCACCCCTCCACTTT.

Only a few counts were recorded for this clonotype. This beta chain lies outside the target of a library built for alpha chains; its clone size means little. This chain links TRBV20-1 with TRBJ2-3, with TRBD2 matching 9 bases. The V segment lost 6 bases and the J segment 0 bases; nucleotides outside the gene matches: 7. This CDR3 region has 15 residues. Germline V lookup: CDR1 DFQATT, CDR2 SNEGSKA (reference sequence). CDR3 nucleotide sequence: TGCAGTGCCCCACCGACTAGCGGAAGCACAGATACGCAGTATTTT. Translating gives CSAPPTSGSTDTQYF.

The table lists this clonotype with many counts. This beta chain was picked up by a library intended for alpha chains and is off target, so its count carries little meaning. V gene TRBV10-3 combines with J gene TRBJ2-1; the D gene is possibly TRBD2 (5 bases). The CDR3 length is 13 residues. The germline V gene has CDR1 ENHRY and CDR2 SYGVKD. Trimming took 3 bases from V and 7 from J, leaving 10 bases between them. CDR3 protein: CAISEGLANEQFF. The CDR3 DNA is TGTGCCATCAGTGAAGGCCTAGCAAATGAGCAGTTCTTC.

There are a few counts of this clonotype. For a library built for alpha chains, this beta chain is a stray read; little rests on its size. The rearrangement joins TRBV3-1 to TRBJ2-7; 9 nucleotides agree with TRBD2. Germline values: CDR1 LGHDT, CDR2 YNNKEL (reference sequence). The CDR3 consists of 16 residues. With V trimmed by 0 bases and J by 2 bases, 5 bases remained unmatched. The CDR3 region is CASSQDGLAGTYEQYF. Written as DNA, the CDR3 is TGTGCCAGCAGCCAAGATGGTCTAGCGGGGACCTACGAGCAGTACTTC.

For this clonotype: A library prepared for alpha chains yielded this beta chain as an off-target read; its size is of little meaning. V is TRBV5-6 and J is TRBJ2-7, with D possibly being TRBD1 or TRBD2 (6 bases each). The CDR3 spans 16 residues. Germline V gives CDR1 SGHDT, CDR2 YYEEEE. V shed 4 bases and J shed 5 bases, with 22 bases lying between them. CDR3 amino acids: CASSPPDRRVPNEQYF. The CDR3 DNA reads TGTGCCAGCAGCCCCCCCGACAGGAGGGTCCCCAACGAGCAGTACTTC.

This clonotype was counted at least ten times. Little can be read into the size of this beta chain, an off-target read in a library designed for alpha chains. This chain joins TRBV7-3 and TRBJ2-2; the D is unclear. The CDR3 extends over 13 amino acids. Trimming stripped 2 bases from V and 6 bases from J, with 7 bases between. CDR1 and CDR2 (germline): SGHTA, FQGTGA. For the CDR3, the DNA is TGTGCCAGCAGCTTAGGGCCGGCCGGGGAGCTGTTTTTT. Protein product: CASSLGPAGELFF. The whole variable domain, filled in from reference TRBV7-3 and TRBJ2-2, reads GAGVSQTPSNKVTEKGKYVELRCDPISGHTALYWYRQSLGQGPEFLIYFQGTGAADDSGLPNDRFFAVRPEGSVSTLKIQRTERGDSAVYLCASSLGPAGELFFGEGSRLTVL.

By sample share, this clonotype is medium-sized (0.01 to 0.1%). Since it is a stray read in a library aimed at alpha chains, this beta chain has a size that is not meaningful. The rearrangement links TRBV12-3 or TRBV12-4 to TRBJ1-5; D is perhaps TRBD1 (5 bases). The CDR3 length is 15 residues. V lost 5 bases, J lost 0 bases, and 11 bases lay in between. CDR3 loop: CASSRRDHSNQPQHF. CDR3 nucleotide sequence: TGTGCCAGCAGTAGAAGGGACCATAGCAATCAGCCCCAGCATTTT.

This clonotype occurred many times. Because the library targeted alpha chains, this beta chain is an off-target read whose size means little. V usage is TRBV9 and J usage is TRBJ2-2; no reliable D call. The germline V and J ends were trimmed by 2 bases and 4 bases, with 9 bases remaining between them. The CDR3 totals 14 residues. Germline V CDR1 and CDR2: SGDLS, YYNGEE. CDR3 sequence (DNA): TGTGCCAGCAGCGTCTTAGCCGCCACCGGGGAGCTGTTTTTT. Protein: CASSVLAATGELFF.

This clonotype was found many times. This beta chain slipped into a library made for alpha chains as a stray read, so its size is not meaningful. The CDR3 sequence is CASSALRRTDTQYF. As DNA, the CDR3 is TGTGCCAGCAGTGCCCTACGCCGCACAGATACGCAGTATTTT. The chain employs TRBV6-1 and TRBJ2-3; D unclear. The V end was cut by 4 bases, the J end by 1 base, with 9 bases between. CDR1 is MNHNS and CDR2 is SASEGT in the germline V gene. This CDR3 spans 14 amino acids.

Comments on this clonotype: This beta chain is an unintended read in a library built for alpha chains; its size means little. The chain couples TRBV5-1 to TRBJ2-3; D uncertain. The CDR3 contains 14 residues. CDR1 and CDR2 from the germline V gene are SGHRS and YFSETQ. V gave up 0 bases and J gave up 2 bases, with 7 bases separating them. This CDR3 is CASSLVDFTDTQYF. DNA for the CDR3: TGCGCCAGCAGCTTGGTAGACTTCACAGATACGCAGTATTTT.

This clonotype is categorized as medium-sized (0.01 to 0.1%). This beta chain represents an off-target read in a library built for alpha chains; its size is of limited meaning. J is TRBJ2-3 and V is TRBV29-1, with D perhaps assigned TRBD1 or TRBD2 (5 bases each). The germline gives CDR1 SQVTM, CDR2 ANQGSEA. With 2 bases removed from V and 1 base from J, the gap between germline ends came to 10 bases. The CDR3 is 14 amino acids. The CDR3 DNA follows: TGCAGCGTTGAACAGGGAGTACGCACAGATACGCAGTATTTT. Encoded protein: CSVEQGVRTDTQYF.

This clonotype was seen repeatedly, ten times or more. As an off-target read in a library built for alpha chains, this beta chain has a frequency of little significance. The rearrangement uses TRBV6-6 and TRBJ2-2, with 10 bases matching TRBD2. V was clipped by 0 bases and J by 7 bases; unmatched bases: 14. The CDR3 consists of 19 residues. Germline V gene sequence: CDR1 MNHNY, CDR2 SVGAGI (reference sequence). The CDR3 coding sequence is TGTGCCAGCAGTTACTCGGAGTTCGGGACTAGCGAACCCCTCGGGGAGCTGTTTTTT. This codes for CASSYSEFGTSEPLGELFF.

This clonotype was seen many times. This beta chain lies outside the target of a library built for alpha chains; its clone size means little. The CDR3 reads CASSPGQSTYNEQFF. The CDR3 nucleotides are TGTGCCAGCAGCCCAGGGCAGAGTACCTACAATGAGCAGTTCTTC. The chain combines TRBV7-9 with TRBJ2-1; D is perhaps TRBD1 (5 bases). Germline lookup yields CDR1 SEHNR and CDR2 FQNEAQ (reference sequence). The germline V and J ends were trimmed by 5 bases and 2 bases, with 13 bases remaining between them. This CDR3 is built from 15 residues. The variable domain in full, completed from reference TRBV7-9 and TRBJ2-1, reads DTGVSQNPRHKITKRGQNVTFRCDPISEHNRLYWYRQTLGQGPEFLTYFQNEAQLEKSRLLSDRFSAERPKGSFSTLEIQRTEQGDSAMYLCASSPGQSTYNEQFFGPGTRLTVL.

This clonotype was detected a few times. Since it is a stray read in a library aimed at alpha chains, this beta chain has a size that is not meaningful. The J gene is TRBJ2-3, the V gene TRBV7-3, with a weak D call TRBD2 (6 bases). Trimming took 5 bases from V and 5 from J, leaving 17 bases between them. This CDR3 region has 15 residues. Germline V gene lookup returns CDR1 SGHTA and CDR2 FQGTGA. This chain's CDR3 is CASSPPGGGRDTQYF. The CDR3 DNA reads TGTGCCAGCAGCCCCCCGGGTGGGGGGAGAGATACGCAGTATTTT.

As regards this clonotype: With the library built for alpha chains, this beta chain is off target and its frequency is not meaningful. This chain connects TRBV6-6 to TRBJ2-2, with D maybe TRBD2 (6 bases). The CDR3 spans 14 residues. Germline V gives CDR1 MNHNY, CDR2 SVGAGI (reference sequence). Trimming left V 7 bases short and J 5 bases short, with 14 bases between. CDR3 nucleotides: TGTGCCAGCATGTACGGGAGTCGGACCGGGGAGCTGTTTTTT. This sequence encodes CASMYGSRTGELFF.

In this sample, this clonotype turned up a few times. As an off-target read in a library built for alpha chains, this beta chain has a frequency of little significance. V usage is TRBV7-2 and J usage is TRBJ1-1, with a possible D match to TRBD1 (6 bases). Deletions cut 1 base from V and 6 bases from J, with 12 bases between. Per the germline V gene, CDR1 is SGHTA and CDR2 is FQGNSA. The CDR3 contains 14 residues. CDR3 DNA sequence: TGTGCCAGCAGCTTAGGTACAGGGACTTCTGAAGCTTTCTTT. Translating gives CASSLGTGTSEAFF.

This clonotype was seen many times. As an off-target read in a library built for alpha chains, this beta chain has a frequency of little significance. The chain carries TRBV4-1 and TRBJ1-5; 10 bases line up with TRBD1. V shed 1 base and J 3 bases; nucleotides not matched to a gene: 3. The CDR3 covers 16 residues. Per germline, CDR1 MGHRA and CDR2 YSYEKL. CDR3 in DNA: TGCGCCAGCAGCCAAGGCGGGACAGGGGTCAATCAGCCCCAGCATTTT. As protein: CASSQGGTGVNQPQHF.

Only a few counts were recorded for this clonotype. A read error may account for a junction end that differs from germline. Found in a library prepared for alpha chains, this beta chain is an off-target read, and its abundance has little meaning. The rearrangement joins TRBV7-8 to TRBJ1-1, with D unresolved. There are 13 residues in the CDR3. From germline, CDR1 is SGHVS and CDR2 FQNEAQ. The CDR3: CASRREVNTEAFF. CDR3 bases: TGTGCCAGCCGGCGGGAGGTGAACACTGAAGCCTTCTTT.

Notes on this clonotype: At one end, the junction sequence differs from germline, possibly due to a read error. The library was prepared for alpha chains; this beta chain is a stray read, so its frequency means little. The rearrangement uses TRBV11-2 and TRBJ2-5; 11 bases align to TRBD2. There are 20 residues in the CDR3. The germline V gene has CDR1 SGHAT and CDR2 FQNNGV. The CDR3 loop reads CATSSHPTPASGRTQETQYF. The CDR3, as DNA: TGTGCCACCAGCTCGCACCCAACCCCAGCTAGCGGGAGGACCCAAGAGACCCAGTACTTC.

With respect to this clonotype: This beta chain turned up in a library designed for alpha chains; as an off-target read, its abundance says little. The CDR3, as DNA: TGTGCCATCAGTGAAGGTACGGGCGGGAGGGCGGACGAGCAGTTCTTC. Its translation is CAISEGTGGRADEQFF. The chain recombines TRBV10-3 with TRBJ2-1, with TRBD2 matching 9 bases. The CDR3 covers 16 residues. The germline V gene encodes CDR1 ENHRY and CDR2 SYGVKD. The junction had 13 bases not matched to a gene; V was cut back by 3 bases and J by 10 bases.

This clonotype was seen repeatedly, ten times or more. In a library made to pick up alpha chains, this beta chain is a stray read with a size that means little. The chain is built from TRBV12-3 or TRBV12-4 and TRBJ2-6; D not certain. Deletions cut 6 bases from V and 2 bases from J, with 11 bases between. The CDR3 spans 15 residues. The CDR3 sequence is CASSTGQTGANVLTF. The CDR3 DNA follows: TGTGCCAGCAGCACCGGGCAAACTGGGGCCAACGTCCTGACTTTC.

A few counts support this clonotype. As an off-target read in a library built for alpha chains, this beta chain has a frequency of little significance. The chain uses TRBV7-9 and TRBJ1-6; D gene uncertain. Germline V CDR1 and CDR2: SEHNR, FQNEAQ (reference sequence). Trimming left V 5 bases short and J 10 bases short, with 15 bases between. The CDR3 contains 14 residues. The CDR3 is CASSPGLPGSPLHF. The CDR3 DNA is TGTGCCAGCAGCCCAGGATTACCCGGATCACCCCTCCACTTT.

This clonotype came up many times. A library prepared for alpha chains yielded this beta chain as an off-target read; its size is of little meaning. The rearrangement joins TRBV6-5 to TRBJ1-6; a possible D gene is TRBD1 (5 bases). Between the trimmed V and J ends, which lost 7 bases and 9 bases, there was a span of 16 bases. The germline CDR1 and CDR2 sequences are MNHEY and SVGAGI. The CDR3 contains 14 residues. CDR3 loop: CASKEGQGFSPLHF. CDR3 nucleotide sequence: TGTGCCAGCAAAGAGGGGCAGGGTTTTTCACCCCTCCACTTT.

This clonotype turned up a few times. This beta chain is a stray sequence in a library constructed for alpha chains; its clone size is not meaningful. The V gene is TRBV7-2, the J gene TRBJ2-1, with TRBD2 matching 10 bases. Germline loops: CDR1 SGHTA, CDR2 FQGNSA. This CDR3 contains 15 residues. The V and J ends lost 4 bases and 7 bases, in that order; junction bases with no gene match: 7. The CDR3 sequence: CASSYSGRKENEQFF. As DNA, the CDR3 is TGTGCCAGCAGCTATAGCGGGAGGAAAGAAAATGAGCAGTTCTTC.